Each of the 8 T cell receptor beta chains below was sequenced from the same sample in a study of blood T cell repertoires in COVID-19. Clones were read by immunoSEQ multiplex PCR, and TCRdb kept only the in-frame ones, dropping some. This table holds some 210,000 clones, around 82% found once. The sequencing sample was made of peripheral blood. These receptors were obtained from a man over 45 with active or convalescent COVID-19.

The rearrangement links TRBV2 to TRBJ2-7, with 8 positions matching TRBD1. CDR3 length equals 14 residues. CDR1 SNHLY and CDR2 FYNNEI come from the germline V gene. V shed 7 bases and J 6 bases; nucleotides not matched to a gene: 11. CDR3 loop: CASIQYAGGVEQYF. Here the CDR3 DNA reads TGTGCCAGCATTCAGTATGCAGGGGGCGTCGAGCAGTACTTC.

The V and J genes are TRBV5-1 and TRBJ1-6, with 7 bases aligning to TRBD1. The V segment lost 4 bases and the J segment 10 bases; nucleotides outside the gene matches: 14. CDR1 SGHRS and CDR2 YFSETQ come from the germline V gene. This CDR3 region has 16 residues. As DNA, the CDR3 is TGCGCCAGCAGCCCAAGACAGGGCCCCGGGCTATCACCCCTCCACTTT. Protein sequence: CASSPRQGPGLSPLHF.

This chain connects TRBV27 to TRBJ2-7; the D gene is possibly TRBD1 (5 bases). The CDR3 is 15 residues long. The germline V gene encodes CDR1 MNHEY and CDR2 SMNVEV (reference sequence). Trimming took 2 bases from V and 1 from J, leaving 12 bases between them. CDR3 residues: CASSLRQGESYEQYF. The CDR3 DNA sequence: TGTGCCAGCAGTTTACGCCAGGGTGAATCCTACGAGCAGTACTTC.

The chain combines TRBV27 with TRBJ1-5, with a possible D match to TRBD1 (6 bases). The CDR3 is 14 amino acids. Per the germline V gene, CDR1 is MNHEY and CDR2 is SMNVEV (reference sequence). Trimming pared 2 bases from V and 5 bases from J, leaving 10 bases between. The CDR3: CASSLRGGDQPQHF. CDR3 in DNA: TGTGCCAGCAGTTTACGGGGGGGCGATCAGCCCCAGCATTTT.

The chain combines TRBV11-2 with TRBJ1-4; 8 nucleotides match TRBD1. In germline, CDR1 is SGHAT, CDR2 FQNNGV. This CDR3 has 16 amino acids. V gave up 1 base and J gave up 7 bases; unmatched junction bases: 8. CDR3 sequence (DNA): TGTGCCAGCAGCTTAGGAAATACAGGGGGTTTTGAAAAACTGTTTTTT. It is translated as CASSLGNTGGFEKLFF.

J is TRBJ2-1 and V is TRBV24-1; no reliable D call. The CDR3 has 11 residues. Germline CDR1 reads KGHDR; CDR2 reads SFDVKD. Trimming pared 3 bases from V and 7 bases from J, leaving 3 bases between. The CDR3 protein is CATSDANEQFF. CDR3 DNA sequence: TGTGCCACCAGTGATGCGAATGAGCAGTTCTTC.

The V and J genes are TRBV5-1 and TRBJ2-3, with D uncertain. Per germline, CDR1 SGHRS and CDR2 YFSETQ. V lost 4 bases and J 1 base, leaving 10 bases between the germline ends. This CDR3 is 14 amino acids long. The CDR3 bases are TGCGCCAGCAGCCCCCTTCCCGGCACAGATACGCAGTATTTT. This translates into CASSPLPGTDTQYF.

The J gene is TRBJ1-2, the V gene TRBV6-2 or TRBV6-3; TRBD1 aligns across 12 bases. Unmatched junction bases numbered 5, after V lost 2 bases and J lost 7 bases. This CDR3 is 15 amino acids long. Germline lookup yields CDR1 MNHEY and CDR2 SVGEGT. DNA for the CDR3: TGTGCCAGCAGTTACACGGGACAGGGGGCATCTGGCTACACCTTC. Residues: CASSYTGQGASGYTF.